This passage covers 8 T cell receptor beta chains from one sample sequenced in a study of blood T cell repertoires in COVID-19. Produced via immunoSEQ multiplex PCR; TCRdb's table is partial and in-frame only. Among fewer than 200,000 clones listed, over 75% were seen once. Sequenced input: PBMCs or T cells enriched from blood (not recorded which). These TCRs come from a woman aged 40 to 50 with acute COVID-19.

The J gene is TRBJ1-2, the V gene TRBV7-9; D remains unclear. CDR3 length equals 15 residues. Trimming left V 4 bases short and J 3 bases short, with 15 bases between. Germline V gives CDR1 SEHNR, CDR2 FQNEAQ (reference sequence). The CDR3 sequence: CASSSGEGLDYGYTF. CDR3 nucleotide sequence: TGTGCCAGCAGCTCCGGTGAGGGCCTGGACTATGGCTACACCTTC.

The CDR3 protein is CASSAAMDTQYF. DNA for the CDR3: TGTGCCAGCAGCGCCGCTATGGATACGCAGTATTTT. The chain recombines TRBV9 with TRBJ2-3; D is unclear. Germline CDR1 SGDLS, CDR2 YYNGEE. This CDR3 has 12 residues. The V end was cut by 3 bases, the J end by 6 bases, with 8 bases between.

A single count supports this clone. The V and J genes are TRBV5-1 and TRBJ1-1, with D perhaps TRBD1 (6 bases). This CDR3 spans 14 amino acids. Germline V gene lookup returns CDR1 SGHRS and CDR2 YFSETQ. Deletions cut 3 bases from V and 5 bases from J, with 14 bases between. CDR3 residues: CASSSDTRGTEAFF. The DNA of the CDR3 is TGCGCCAGCAGCTCCGACACTAGGGGGACTGAAGCTTTCTTT.

As DNA, the CDR3 is TGTGCCAGTAGTATAGATTGGCGCAGAGGGAACCAGCCCCAGCATTTT. It yields the protein CASSIDWRRGNQPQHF. The V call is TRBV19, the J call TRBJ1-5; D gene unclear. V was trimmed by 0 bases and J by 7 bases, leaving 16 bases between them. There are 16 residues in the CDR3. The germline gives CDR1 LNHDA, CDR2 SQIVND (reference sequence).

This chain joins TRBV7-2 and TRBJ2-7; a possible D gene is TRBD2 (5 bases). The ends were cut back, 1 base at V and 2 bases at J, with 9 bases in the middle. Germline V CDR1 and CDR2: SGHTA, FQGNSA. The CDR3 is made up of 14 amino acids. CDR3 sequence: CASSLGLKAYEQYF. CDR3 DNA sequence: TGTGCCAGCAGCTTAGGACTAAAGGCCTACGAGCAGTACTTC.

The chain has TRBV5-1 and TRBJ2-3; 7 nucleotides line up with TRBD2. Trimming removed 4 bases from V and 2 bases from J; junction bases left unmatched: 7. Per germline, CDR1 SGHRS and CDR2 YFSETQ. The CDR3 is 15 residues long. Here the CDR3 DNA reads TGCGCCAGCAGCCCAACGACTAGCTTCACAGATACGCAGTATTTT. This encodes CASSPTTSFTDTQYF.

This clone appeared once. The J gene is TRBJ2-7, the V gene TRBV15; D remains unclear. The CDR3 length is 17 residues. Trimming removed 0 bases from V and 0 bases from J, with 15 bases in between. Germline lookup yields CDR1 LNHNV and CDR2 YYDKDF (reference sequence). CDR3 nucleotides: TGTGCCACCAGCAGAGATGAGGTCCAAACGACCTCCTACGAGCAGTACGTC. It is translated as CATSRDEVQTTSYEQYV.

This chain connects TRBV30 to TRBJ2-5, with 11 bases lining up with TRBD2. The germline V gene has CDR1 GTSNPN and CDR2 SVGIG (reference sequence). V was pared by 3 bases and J by 5 bases, with 2 bases of the junction left unmatched. CDR3 length: 13 residues. The CDR3 nucleotides read TGTGCCTGGAGGTCTAGCGGGAGGGAGACCCAGTACTTC. The encoded protein is CAWRSSGRETQYF.